Listed below are T cell receptor beta chains from one sample, sequenced in a study of metastatic and nonmetastatic thyroid tumors. TCRdb used MiXCR to call clones anew from the PCR reads. The repertoire holds approximately 35,000 clones, with about a fifth as singletons. Material: tumor tissue. Receptors were obtained from a male donor with papillary thyroid cancer or a benign thyroid nodule (not recorded which). Some clones in this sample may be carry-over from other donors' samples. Each CDR3 is given with its conserved first and last residue.

CDR3 protein,V gene,CDR3 length,J gene
CASSQWGSGNTIYF,TRBV3-1,14,TRBJ1-3
CASSKLAGGGNIQYF,TRBV2,15,TRBJ2-4
CASSWGLNLRYTQYF,TRBV5-8,15,TRBJ2-3
CASSGFRTNYGYTF,TRBV11-2,14,TRBJ1-2
CANSYVEGAGELFF,TRBV6-5,14,TRBJ2-2
CASSSENNRAQQYF,TRBV6-1,14,TRBJ2-7
CASSVELLAGGVEQFF,TRBV9,16,TRBJ2-1
CASREGYRSSYEQYF,TRBV6-1,15,TRBJ2-7
CASSSVAGGPNYEQYF,TRBV12-3/TRBV12-4,16,TRBJ2-7
CASGPGQPTDTQYF,TRBV5-4,14,TRBJ2-3
CASSPDPSGRGDTQYF,TRBV5-6,16,TRBJ2-3
CASSFGDHEQYF,TRBV7-9,12,TRBJ2-7
CASSVDRTNTEAFF,TRBV7-2,14,TRBJ1-1
CASSSGTSGATDTQYF,TRBV7-8,16,TRBJ2-5
CAGSLGWDAYAEQFF,TRBV11-2,15,TRBJ2-1
CASSWTGGNTEAFF,TRBV27,14,TRBJ1-1
CASIYLAGGYEQYF,TRBV28,14,TRBJ2-7
CAISYHGLYYGYTF,TRBV10-3,14,TRBJ1-2
CASSLGRIRGANTGELFF,TRBV5-4,18,TRBJ2-2
CASSQEMVRGNEQFF,TRBV3-1,15,TRBJ2-1
CASSPSSPYEQYF,TRBV11-2,13,TRBJ2-7
CASSLGVLGAAEAFF,TRBV7-9,15,TRBJ1-1
CASSLGGANKDTQYF,TRBV11-2,15,TRBJ2-3
CASSEARGKGVSLHF,TRBV6-1,15,TRBJ1-6
CASSPDRNTDTQYF,TRBV4-1,14,TRBJ2-3
CASSIGGQGFDEQFF,TRBV19,15,TRBJ2-1
CASIFAAGELFF,TRBV28,12,TRBJ2-2
CASSSTGRVGPLNF,TRBV28,14,TRBJ1-6
CASSLRGGYGYTF,TRBV27,13,TRBJ1-2
CASSGEGTSGYNEQFF,TRBV6-4,16,TRBJ2-1
CSASLNPGLGDTQYF,TRBV20-1,15,TRBJ2-3
CASSLGGQGHTF,TRBV5-1,12,TRBJ1-2
CSAVTGRGTDTQYF,TRBV20-1,14,TRBJ2-3
CASSQGGAFYGYTF,TRBV4-2,14,TRBJ1-2
CASSQELAGYTDTQYF,TRBV3-1,16,TRBJ2-3
CAWSSRTSYSYEQYF,TRBV30,15,TRBJ2-7
CASSYGRGGYEQYF,TRBV6-6,14,TRBJ2-7
CASSLSQGNTGELFF,TRBV5-1,15,TRBJ2-2
CASRASWKCEQFF,TRBV27,13,TRBJ2-1
CASSLGGGRTGEYGYTF,TRBV7-2,17,TRBJ1-2
CASREERLNTEAFF,TRBV2,14,TRBJ1-1
CASSVDQGGYNEQFF,TRBV6-2/TRBV6-3,15,TRBJ2-1
CASILSGLAPGYEQYF,TRBV6-4,16,TRBJ2-7
CASRLGHRGTEAFF,TRBV19,14,TRBJ1-1
CASSYPDGSLSNYGYTF,TRBV6-2/TRBV6-3,17,TRBJ1-2
CSAREYSHEQYNEQFF,TRBV20-1,16,TRBJ2-1
CASSAVGGRTGELFF,TRBV5-4,15,TRBJ2-2
CASSLSSSGDNGYTF,TRBV28,15,TRBJ1-2
CASRAISGSHTDTQYF,TRBV10-3,16,TRBJ2-3